Presented here are 27 T cell receptor beta chains from one specimen sequenced in a study of blood T cell repertoires in COVID-19. Produced via immunoSEQ multiplex PCR; TCRdb's table is partial and in-frame only. Among 350,000 or so clones listed, more than 70% were seen once. Specimen: peripheral blood. All receptors come from a young man with active or convalescent COVID-19.

This chain connects TRBV6-5 to TRBJ1-1, with 7 positions matching TRBD1. The germline V gene has CDR1 MNHEY and CDR2 SVGAGI. The trim removed 5 bases at V and 5 bases at J, leaving 11 bases unmatched. The CDR3 spans 15 residues. The CDR3 sequence: CASSPLEGARTEAFF. CDR3 coding DNA: TGTGCCAGCAGTCCTTTAGAGGGGGCTAGGACTGAAGCTTTCTTT.

The V and J genes are TRBV4-3 and TRBJ2-7; maybe TRBD2 (5 bases). Germline lookup yields CDR1 LGHNA and CDR2 YSLEER. Trimming took 0 bases from V and 1 from J, leaving 7 bases between them. CDR3 length: 14 amino acids. CDR3 bases: TGCGCCAGCAGCCAAGATGGGAGTTCCTACGAGCAGTACTTC. Protein sequence: CASSQDGSSYEQYF.

The chain employs TRBV7-3 and TRBJ2-3; 7 bases map to TRBD2. The CDR3 has 15 amino acids. Germline values: CDR1 SGHTA, CDR2 FQGTGA. After removal of 2 bases from V and 1 base from J, the junction contained 3 bases not matched to a gene. CDR3: CASSLGGSRTDTQYF. The CDR3 coding sequence is TGTGCCAGCAGCTTAGGCGGGAGCCGCACAGATACGCAGTATTTT.

The chain employs TRBV24-1 and TRBJ1-4, with a possible D match to TRBD1 (6 bases). The CDR3 sequence is 14 residues long. Looked up from germline, CDR1 is KGHDR and CDR2 is SFDVKD. Trimming removed 4 bases at V and 4 bases at J, with 9 bases between. CDR3 residues: CATSDPDSNEKLFF. In DNA form, the CDR3 reads TGTGCCACCAGTGACCCGGACAGTAATGAAAAACTGTTTTTT.

The genes are TRBV4-1 and TRBJ1-6; possibly TRBD1 for D (6 bases). V was pared by 1 base and J by 9 bases, with 13 bases between. The length of the CDR3 is 15 residues. The V gene's germline CDR1 is MGHRA and CDR2 YSYEKL. CDR3 nucleotides: TGCGCCAGCAGCCAAGCACAGGGTAATGGTTCACCCCTCCACTTT. Its protein is CASSQAQGNGSPLHF.

The chain uses TRBV4-1 and TRBJ1-2; perhaps TRBD1 as D (5 bases). With 4 bases removed from V and 0 bases from J, the gap between germline ends came to 9 bases. This CDR3 has 14 amino acids. Germline lookup yields CDR1 MGHRA and CDR2 YSYEKL. CDR3 sequence: CASSRPTANYGYTF. As DNA, the CDR3 is TGCGCCAGCAGCCGCCCGACAGCTAACTATGGCTACACCTTC.

The chain recombines TRBV18 with TRBJ2-3; TRBD2 agrees at 8 bases. Losses at the gene ends were 8 bases for V and 3 bases for J; bases not matched to a gene: 16. In germline, CDR1 is KGHSH, CDR2 LQKENI. CDR3 length: 17 residues. CDR3 residues: CASARVGGLAGTDTQYF. The CDR3 DNA reads TGTGCCAGCGCCCGAGTGGGGGGCCTAGCGGGTACAGATACGCAGTATTTT.

The gene calls are TRBV11-2 and TRBJ2-1, with unresolved D. Germline lookup yields CDR1 SGHAT and CDR2 FQNNGV. The CDR3 has 13 amino acids. The V end lost 1 base, the J end lost 7 bases, and 8 bases lay between the germline ends. CDR3 nucleotide sequence: TGTGCCAGCAGCTTAGGCCTATCTAATGAGCAGTTCTTC. This sequence encodes CASSLGLSNEQFF.

This chain links TRBV6-6 with TRBJ2-1; D gene unclear. Germline loops: CDR1 MNHNY, CDR2 SVGAGI (reference sequence). CDR3 length equals 14 residues. The V and J ends lost 7 bases and 4 bases respectively, with 14 bases between them. CDR3 nucleotides: TGTGCCAGCACCGCCCCACACCTTTACAATGAGCAGTTCTTC. This codes for CASTAPHLYNEQFF.

This chain joins TRBV7-3 and TRBJ2-2; 7 bases align to TRBD1. With 3 bases clipped from V and 6 bases from J, the junction kept 7 bases outside the gene matches. Looked up from germline, CDR1 is SGHTA and CDR2 is FQGTGA. CDR3 length equals 15 residues. DNA for the CDR3: TGTGCCAGCAGCTTGTGGACAGGTAGGGCCGGGGAGCTGTTTTTT. It yields the protein CASSLWTGRAGELFF.

The gene calls are TRBV5-4 and TRBJ1-2; D is unresolved. The germline CDR1 and CDR2 sequences are SGHNT and YYREEE (reference sequence). The germline V and J ends were trimmed by 4 bases and 3 bases, with 16 bases remaining between them. This CDR3 contains 15 residues. The CDR3 DNA reads as TGTGCCAGCAGCCCAGAGGGCGGGTTGGACTATGGCTACACCTTC. Amino acid sequence: CASSPEGGLDYGYTF.

V gene TRBV6-6 combines with J gene TRBJ2-5; a possible D gene is TRBD1 (6 bases). Trimming removed 4 bases at V and 4 bases at J, with 10 bases between. CDR1 MNHNY and CDR2 SVGAGI come from the germline V gene (reference sequence). There are 13 residues in the CDR3. The CDR3: CASSFQGRETQYF. The CDR3 DNA is TGTGCCAGCAGTTTCCAGGGGAGAGAGACCCAGTACTTC.

This clone came up a few times. The chain employs TRBV5-1 and TRBJ2-1, with TRBD2 identical over 11 bases. The CDR3 contains 17 residues. V lost 4 bases and J lost 3; bases outside the gene matches: 9. From germline, CDR1 is SGHRS and CDR2 YFSETQ. The CDR3 nucleotides read TGCGCCAGCAGCGCCTCACTAGCGGGAGAGGTCTACAATGAGCAGTTCTTC. Amino acids: CASSASLAGEVYNEQFF.

This chain links TRBV5-4 with TRBJ2-1, with 9 bases aligning to TRBD2. Germline V lookup: CDR1 SGHNT, CDR2 YYREEE (reference sequence). The CDR3 covers 13 residues. V trimming: 4 bases; J trimming: 9 bases; junction bases outside the gene matches: 5. The CDR3 nucleotides read TGTGCCAGCAGCCACGGGACTAGCAGTGAGCAGTTCTTC. This encodes CASSHGTSSEQFF.

The V call is TRBV14, the J call TRBJ1-1, with a tentative D call TRBD1 (6 bases). The CDR3 is 13 amino acids. Trimming removed 4 bases from V and 7 bases from J, with 13 bases in between. From germline, CDR1 is SGHDN and CDR2 FVKESK. CDR3 DNA: TGTGCCAGCAGCCCGACTGGACAGAATGAAGCTTTCTTT. Protein sequence: CASSPTGQNEAFF.

About this clone: Other DNA sequences in the same sample also yield this CDR3. The chain carries TRBV29-1 and TRBJ1-4; D may be TRBD1 (6 bases). CDR3 length equals 12 residues. The germline CDR1 and CDR2 sequences are SQVTM and ANQGSEA. V shed 5 bases and J shed 7 bases, with 11 bases lying between them. CDR3 sequence: CSVNREGEKLFF. DNA for the CDR3: TGCAGCGTTAACAGGGAGGGTGAAAAACTGTTTTTT.

CDR3 region: CATSGSTNEKLFF. CDR3 sequence (DNA): TGTGCCACCTCCGGGTCAACTAATGAAAAACTGTTTTTT. The chain employs TRBV10-3 and TRBJ1-4; D not resolved. The CDR3 covers 13 residues. Trimming stripped 10 bases from V and 0 bases from J, with 9 bases between. The germline V gene has CDR1 ENHRY and CDR2 SYGVKD.

CDR3 amino acids: CASSPSGGGSYEQYF. The CDR3 bases are TGTGCCAGCAGCCCTAGCGGGGGAGGCTCCTACGAGCAGTACTTC. The chain joins TRBV7-3 to TRBJ2-7; 10 bases map to TRBD2. The CDR3 extends over 15 amino acids. J was trimmed by 0 bases and V by 5 bases; bases with no gene match: 4. Per the germline V gene, CDR1 is SGHTA and CDR2 is FQGTGA.

The CDR3 bases are TGTGCCAGCAGCCAAGGAACGCCAGATGAAAAACTGTTTTTT. Translation gives CASSQGTPDEKLFF. This chain joins TRBV14 and TRBJ1-4; D call uncertain. Germline V lookup: CDR1 SGHDN, CDR2 FVKESK. V shed 1 base and J shed 6 bases, with 9 bases lying between them. The CDR3 totals 14 residues.

The chain employs TRBV3-1 (or the pseudogene TRBV3-2) and TRBJ2-3; 11 bases map to TRBD2. With 0 bases clipped from V and 6 bases from J, the junction kept 2 bases outside the gene matches. CDR1 LGHDT and CDR2 YNNKEL come from the germline V gene (reference sequence). CDR3 length: 15 amino acids. The chain's CDR3 is CASSQETSGVDTQYF. The CDR3 DNA sequence: TGTGCCAGCAGCCAAGAGACTAGCGGGGTGGATACGCAGTATTTT.

The genes are TRBV19 and TRBJ1-4, with D unclear. CDR1 is LNHDA and CDR2 is SQIVND in the germline V gene (reference sequence). V lost 5 bases and J lost 0, with 10 bases in between. The CDR3 extends over 15 amino acids. As DNA, the CDR3 is TGTGCCAGTAGTGTTAACTTTGCAACTAATGAAAAACTGTTTTTT. Protein product: CASSVNFATNEKLFF. Full variable domain (outside the CDR3, taken from reference TRBV19 and TRBJ1-4): DGGITQSPKYLFRKEGQNVTLSCEQNLNHDAMYWYRQDPGQGLRLIYYSQIVNDFQKGDIAEGYSVSREKKESFPLTVTSAQKNPTAFYLCASSVNFATNEKLFFGSGTQLSVL.

The V call is TRBV11-3, the J call TRBJ2-3; 11 bases are shared with TRBD2. V was clipped by 6 bases and J by 5 bases; unmatched bases: 7. This CDR3 has 15 amino acids. Germline-derived CDR1 and CDR2 are SGHNT and YENEEA. The CDR3 nucleotides read TGTGCCAGCAGTTCCTCCGGGACTAGCGGAGATACGCAGTATTTT. Amino acid sequence: CASSSSGTSGDTQYF.

The chain uses TRBV11-2 and TRBJ1-3; D is undetermined. The germline V gene has CDR1 SGHAT and CDR2 FQNNGV. The V end lost 5 bases, the J end lost 8 bases, and 19 bases lay between the germline ends. This CDR3 is built from 15 residues. CDR3 protein: CASSLRAGVGYTIYF. The CDR3 DNA sequence: TGTGCCAGCAGCCTGAGGGCGGGCGTAGGATACACCATATATTTT.

This chain joins TRBV4-1 and TRBJ2-7; perhaps TRBD2 as D (5 bases). Germline CDR1 MGHRA, CDR2 YSYEKL. Trimming shortened V by 0 bases and J by 6 bases, and 15 bases separated the two germline ends. CDR3 size: 15 residues. In nucleotides, the CDR3 is TGCGCCAGCAGCCAAGACCCGAGCGGCCTGGCCGAGCAGTACTTC. Amino acids: CASSQDPSGLAEQYF.

V gene TRBV12-3 or TRBV12-4 combines with J gene TRBJ2-7; a possible D gene is TRBD2 (6 bases). V dropped 3 bases and J dropped 4 bases, with 10 bases sitting between them. The CDR3 sequence is 13 residues long. The CDR3 coding sequence is TGTGCCAGCAGTTTCGGGACTGCTTACGAGCAGTACTTC. Protein: CASSFGTAYEQYF.

The chain employs TRBV12-3 or TRBV12-4 and TRBJ2-1, with 7 bases matching TRBD1. Losses at the gene ends were 3 bases for V and 10 bases for J; bases not matched to a gene: 3. This CDR3 is 12 amino acids long. CDR3 in amino acids: CASSLTGLEQFF. The CDR3 region has the DNA TGTGCCAGCAGTTTGACAGGGTTAGAGCAGTTCTTC.

This sequence joins TRBV27 and TRBJ1-1; the D is unclear. Trimming took 3 bases from V and 1 from J, leaving 6 bases between them. The CDR3 runs to 13 residues. Germline assignment: CDR1 MNHEY and CDR2 SMNVEV (reference sequence). The DNA for the CDR3 is TGTGCCAGCAGTTTCTCAGGGAACACTGAAGCTTTCTTT. This translates into CASSFSGNTEAFF.